The clone carrying this T cell receptor beta chain was detected only a few times. Antigen unknown. Coverage ceases 3 residues before the CDR3 finishes, and the germline J gene fills in the end. Measured with immunoSEQ multiplex PCR; TCRdb has only the in-frame clones, and not every one. The data list 30,000 to 35,000 clones, none observed once; more than 25% falls to the top ten. This specimen belongs to a study of T cell clonality in common variable immunodeficiency. Of CVID subjects, about 14 were female and around 27 male, mean age approximately 40. Both groups were predominantly of Caucasian heritage. General observations from the study: Fewer deletions and N-nucleotide insertions were reportedly seen in common variable immunodeficiency TCR beta sequences. TCRbeta clonality was increased in CVID versus healthy controls.

Germline-derived CDR1 and CDR2 are SQVTM and ANQGSEA. V was cut by 4 bases and J by 7 bases, with 10 bases left in between. The CDR3 is 11 residues long. This clonotype was sampled from a human donor with common variable immunodeficiency. V is TRBV29-1 and J is TRBJ1-2; maybe TRBD1 (5 bases). Sequencing was done on a sample of peripheral blood mononuclear cells. The CDR3 protein is CSVGAQGGYTF. The DNA read from the CDR3 is TGCAGCGTTGGGGCCCAGGGTGGC.